The 32 T cell receptor beta chains reported below all come from one sample, sequenced in a study of OX40 agonist ivuxolimab in advanced cancers. This table comes from immunoSEQ multiplex PCR, and its TCRdb copy is limited to in-frame clones, with some not included. Found here are under 95,000 clones, more than 75% of them singletons; the top ten hold less than 3.5%. The sequenced sample was CD4+ or CD8+ T cells sorted from blood, obtained in a trial of the OX40 agonist ivuxolimab. The receptors derive from an adult with an advanced solid tumor such as melanoma, head and neck, liver or kidney cancer.

V gene TRBV5-4 combines with J gene TRBJ2-7, with 7 nucleotides matching TRBD2. The CDR3 extends over 15 amino acids. Germline V lookup: CDR1 SGHNT, CDR2 YYREEE (reference sequence). Losses at the gene ends were 0 bases for V and 1 base for J; bases not matched to a gene: 4. CDR3 protein: CASSLEWGGSYEQYF. CDR3 nucleotide sequence: TGTGCCAGCAGCTTGGAGTGGGGGGGATCCTACGAGCAGTACTTC. The full variable domain, with the rest looked up from reference TRBV5-4 and TRBJ2-7, is ETGVTQSPTHLIKTRGQQVTLRCSSQSGHNTVSWYQQALGQGPQFIFQYYREEENGRGNFPPRFSGLQFPNYSSELNVNALELDDSALYLCASSLEWGGSYEQYFGPGTRLTVT.

This chain joins TRBV6-6 and TRBJ1-1, with 7 bases identical to TRBD1. From germline, CDR1 is MNHNY and CDR2 SVGAGI (reference sequence). The V and J ends lost 10 bases and 1 base, in that order; junction bases with no gene match: 3. The CDR3 spans 12 residues. The chain's CDR3 is CAIRQGNTEAFF. The CDR3 DNA reads as TGTGCCATCAGACAGGGGAACACTGAAGCTTTCTTT.

This chain uses TRBV6-5 with TRBJ2-7, with D perhaps matching TRBD2 (5 bases). V lost 0 bases and J lost 0, with 12 bases in between. Germline values: CDR1 MNHEY, CDR2 SVGAGI. The CDR3 is made up of 16 amino acids. CDR3: CASSYSRTGSSYEQYV. The CDR3 DNA reads TGTGCCAGCAGTTACTCCAGGACGGGGAGCTCCTACGAGCAGTACGTC.

This chain uses TRBV11-2 with TRBJ2-1, with unresolved D. The CDR3 extends over 12 amino acids. Trimming left V 2 bases short and J 7 bases short, with 6 bases between. Germline V gene lookup returns CDR1 SGHAT and CDR2 FQNNGV. The CDR3, as DNA: TGTGCCAGCAGCTTAAGTGATAATGAGCAGTTCTTC. Protein: CASSLSDNEQFF.

This chain uses TRBV7-2 with TRBJ2-5; D is ambiguous. Germline V lookup: CDR1 SGHTA, CDR2 FQGNSA. V lost 1 base to trimming and J lost 6 bases, with 3 bases between them. The CDR3 runs to 11 residues. The CDR3 DNA reads TGTGCCAGCAGCTTAGGGAAGACCCAGTACTTC. It encodes CASSLGKTQYF.

There are a few counts of this clone. The chain employs TRBV4-2 and TRBJ1-3; D is unclear. Germline V CDR1 and CDR2: LGHNA, YNFKEQ. CDR3 size: 18 residues. With 0 bases removed from V and 0 bases from J, the gap between germline ends came to 15 bases. CDR3 sequence: CASSQDPKRPVSGNTIYF. CDR3 bases: TGTGCCAGCAGCCAAGATCCGAAACGGCCGGTCTCTGGAAACACCATATATTTT.

This chain links TRBV28 with TRBJ1-1; the D gene is possibly TRBD1 (5 bases). The germline V gene encodes CDR1 MDHEN and CDR2 SYDVKM. CDR3 length equals 12 residues. V was trimmed by 2 bases and J by 10 bases, leaving 11 bases between them. The DNA of the CDR3 is TGTGCCAGCAGTTTAGGGCAGGGAAGAGCTTTCTTT. Protein sequence: CASSLGQGRAFF. The variable domain in full, completed from reference TRBV28 and TRBJ1-1, reads DVKVTQSSRYLVKRTGEKVFLECVQDMDHENMFWYRQDPGLGLRLIYFSYDVKMKEKGDIPEGYSVSREKKERFSLILESASTNQTSMYLCASSLGQGRAFFGQGTRLTVV.

The table lists this clone with a few counts. The chain has TRBV6-5 and TRBJ1-1; a weak D match, TRBD1 (5 bases). Trimming left V 11 bases short and J 7 bases short, with 17 bases between. Germline assignment: CDR1 MNHEY and CDR2 SVGAGI. The CDR3 contains 12 residues. For the CDR3, the DNA is TGTGCCGCAAACGGGGCGGGTCGTGAAGCTTTCTTT. As protein: CAANGAGREAFF.

The genes are TRBV28 and TRBJ1-2; unclear D gene. Per the germline V gene, CDR1 is MDHEN and CDR2 is SYDVKM. CDR3 size: 11 residues. The V end was cut by 4 bases, the J end by 6 bases, with 6 bases between. DNA of the CDR3: TGTGCCAGCAGTTACCAAGATGGCTACACCTTC. It is translated as CASSYQDGYTF.

The chain combines TRBV30 with TRBJ2-3, with 9 nucleotides matching TRBD1. The CDR3 sequence is 12 residues long. Germline V gives CDR1 GTSNPN, CDR2 SVGIG (reference sequence). After removal of 0 bases from V and 12 bases from J, the junction contained 4 bases not matched to a gene. Written as DNA, the CDR3 is TGTGCCTGGAGTGTTGGACAGGGGACTCAGTATTTT. This gives the protein CAWSVGQGTQYF.

This chain links TRBV7-2 with TRBJ2-3; 11 positions match TRBD2. The germline V gene encodes CDR1 SGHTA and CDR2 FQGNSA. V lost 5 bases to trimming and J lost 1 base; unmatched junction nucleotides: 5. The CDR3 totals 16 residues. The CDR3 DNA sequence: TGTGCCAGCAGCGACATACTAGCGGGGGGCACAGATACGCAGTATTTT. This translates into CASSDILAGGTDTQYF.

The V call is TRBV28, the J call TRBJ2-3; D is unresolved. Germline values: CDR1 MDHEN, CDR2 SYDVKM. This CDR3 region has 13 residues. Trimming took off 5 bases at V and 7 bases at J, with 13 bases between the two ends. CDR3 residues: CASSPQPLNTQYF. CDR3 nucleotides: TGTGCCAGCAGTCCCCAGCCACTCAATACGCAGTATTTT.

The chain uses TRBV4-3 and TRBJ2-7; 7 bases align to TRBD1. Trimming removed 3 bases from V and 3 bases from J; junction bases left unmatched: 8. The CDR3 covers 15 residues. Germline CDR1 is LGHNA and CDR2 is YSLEER. Written as DNA, the CDR3 is TGCGCCAGCAGCCAGGCCCGACAGGGTCTCTACGAGCAGTACTTC. It codes for CASSQARQGLYEQYF.

The rearrangement joins TRBV27 to TRBJ1-2, with TRBD1 matching 8 bases. V dropped 5 bases and J dropped 1; count of bases not matched to a gene: 12. CDR1 and CDR2 (germline): MNHEY, SMNVEV (reference sequence). This CDR3 region has 17 residues. The chain's CDR3 is CASSPRTGYFLNYGYTF. DNA of the CDR3: TGTGCCAGCAGTCCCCGGACAGGGTACTTTCTTAACTATGGCTACACCTTC.

The chain has TRBV6-5 and TRBJ2-1; D possibly corresponds to TRBD2 (5 bases). The CDR3 loop spans 13 amino acids. The germline V gene encodes CDR1 MNHEY and CDR2 SVGAGI. V was clipped by 6 bases and J by 3 bases, with 9 bases between them. The CDR3 loop is CASSNGIYNEQFF. The DNA of the CDR3 is TGTGCCAGCAGCAACGGGATCTACAATGAGCAGTTCTTC.

The gene calls are TRBV7-2 and TRBJ2-6, with TRBD1 matching 7 bases. There are 17 residues in the CDR3. Trimming at V came to 1 base and at J to 3 bases, leaving 6 bases not matched to a gene. Germline loops: CDR1 SGHTA, CDR2 FQGNSA. CDR3 protein: CASSLGGGRVGANVLTF. In DNA, the CDR3 is TGTGCCAGCAGCTTAGGAGGGGGCAGGGTTGGGGCCAACGTCCTGACTTTC.

The chain has TRBV27 and TRBJ2-5; the D gene could be TRBD1 or TRBD2 (5 bases each). The germline V gene has CDR1 MNHEY and CDR2 SMNVEV (reference sequence). The CDR3 is 14 amino acids. Trimming removed 0 bases at V and 6 bases at J, with 11 bases between. CDR3 protein: CASSLSGVRKTQYF. Here the CDR3 DNA reads TGTGCCAGCAGTTTATCGGGGGTCCGGAAGACCCAGTACTTC.

The CDR3 region has the DNA TGCGCCAGCAGCCATTCACCATCCTACTCAGATGTCCACTCTGGAAACACCATATATTTT. Residues: CASSHSPSYSDVHSGNTIYF. This chain joins TRBV23-1 and TRBJ1-3; D remains unclear. TRBV23-1 is an ORF, and what it does is uncertain. Trimming cost V 6 bases and J 0 bases, with 27 bases left between them. The CDR3 spans 20 residues.

This chain connects TRBV19 to TRBJ2-5; D is unclear. Trimming left V 7 bases short and J 2 bases short, with 17 bases between. The CDR3 is 15 amino acids. The germline V gene encodes CDR1 LNHDA and CDR2 SQIVND (reference sequence). CDR3 sequence reads: CASKRLGSDQETQYF. For the CDR3, the DNA is TGTGCCAGTAAGAGACTCGGAAGCGATCAAGAGACCCAGTACTTC.

This chain joins TRBV6-5 and TRBJ2-4; D might be TRBD1 or TRBD2, each matching 5 bases. Deletions cut 2 bases from V and 5 bases from J, with 16 bases between. The CDR3 is made up of 16 amino acids. Looked up from germline, CDR1 is MNHEY and CDR2 is SVGAGI. This CDR3 reads CASSYRGRLGENIQYF. The CDR3, as DNA: TGTGCCAGCAGTTACCGGGGCAGACTCGGTGAAAACATTCAGTACTTC.

This clone was observed a single time. The chain uses TRBV7-9 and TRBJ2-3, with D perhaps matching TRBD1 (7 bases). The germline CDR1 and CDR2 sequences are SEHNR and FQNEAQ (reference sequence). The CDR3 covers 15 residues. Trimming left V 3 bases short and J 2 bases short, with 12 bases between. The CDR3 DNA reads as TGTGCCAGCAGCTTGGGGGGACAGCTCACAGATACGCAGTATTTT. This gives the protein CASSLGGQLTDTQYF.

The chain couples TRBV6-5 to TRBJ2-5, with 8 bases that match TRBD1. The CDR3 covers 15 residues. CDR1 is MNHEY, CDR2 SVGAGI, per germline. V was pared by 5 bases and J by 5 bases, with 10 bases of the junction left unmatched. The CDR3 DNA reads TGTGCCAGCAGTCTTCAGGGGGCGGGGTGGGAGACCCAGTACTTC. Translation: CASSLQGAGWETQYF.

The chain carries TRBV27 and TRBJ1-1, with a tentative D call TRBD1 (6 bases). Germline V CDR1 and CDR2: MNHEY, SMNVEV (reference sequence). The CDR3 sequence is 18 residues long. The V gene lost 3 bases and the J gene lost 6 bases, with 26 bases spanning the gap. The CDR3, as DNA: TGTGCCAGCAGTTTCAATTATGCCCGGGGGCAGGAAATGCCTGAAGCTTTCTTT. Encoded protein: CASSFNYARGQEMPEAFF.

V usage is TRBV11-2 and J usage is TRBJ1-5; 11 bases line up with TRBD1. CDR1 SGHAT and CDR2 FQNNGV come from the germline V gene. The CDR3 runs to 17 residues. V lost 2 bases, J lost 7 bases, and 10 bases stayed unmatched. For the CDR3, the DNA is TGTGCCAGCAGCTTATCCGGGACAGGGGGAAGGAGGCAGCCCCAGCATTTT. This translates into CASSLSGTGGRRQPQHF.

The V call is TRBV6-1, the J call TRBJ1-5; D is unresolved. Per germline, CDR1 MNHNS and CDR2 SASEGT. V shed 4 bases and J shed 6 bases, with 13 bases lying between them. The CDR3 is 14 residues long. CDR3 bases: TGTGCCAGCAGTGCGCAGGTAGCCAGTCAGCCCCAGCATTTT. Its translation is CASSAQVASQPQHF.

The V call is TRBV7-6, the J call TRBJ2-3; TRBD2 agrees at 8 bases. Unmatched junction bases numbered 8, after V lost 5 bases and J lost 4 bases. Germline V gene sequence: CDR1 SGHVS, CDR2 FNYEAQ. CDR3 length: 15 amino acids. CDR3: CASSQERGPSDTQYF. The CDR3 DNA sequence: TGTGCCAGCAGCCAAGAGCGGGGGCCTTCAGATACGCAGTATTTT. Supplemented by reference TRBV7-6 and TRBJ2-3, the full variable domain reads GAGVSQSPRYKVTKRGQDVALRCDPISGHVSLYWYRQALGQGPEFLTYFNYEAQQDKSGLPNDRFSAERPEGSISTLTIQRTEQRDSAMYRCASSQERGPSDTQYFGPGTRLTVL.

The V and J genes are TRBV28 and TRBJ1-2; D unresolved. Germline CDR1 and CDR2: MDHEN and SYDVKM. This CDR3 is built from 12 residues. Deletions cut 5 bases from V and 5 bases from J, with 9 bases between. CDR3: CASSRWQYGYTF. CDR3 DNA: TGTGCCAGCAGTCGATGGCAATATGGCTACACCTTC.

The chain carries TRBV2 and TRBJ1-4; D gene ambiguous. The V and J ends lost 8 bases and 2 bases respectively, with 6 bases between them. From germline, CDR1 is SNHLY and CDR2 FYNNEI. CDR3 length: 12 residues. CDR3 residues: CASGWTNEKLFF. The CDR3 nucleotides are TGTGCCAGCGGGTGGACTAATGAAAAACTGTTTTTT.

The chain combines TRBV18 with TRBJ2-5; D gene ambiguous. The CDR3 covers 12 residues. V lost 5 bases and J 2 bases, leaving 6 bases between the germline ends. CDR1 and CDR2 (germline): KGHSH, LQKENI. CDR3 region: CASSSLQETQYF. In DNA form, the CDR3 reads TGTGCCAGCTCATCCCTGCAAGAGACCCAGTACTTC.

The table lists this clone with a few counts. The chain employs TRBV10-3 and TRBJ1-6; D is ambiguous. The germline V gene has CDR1 ENHRY and CDR2 SYGVKD. V lost 10 bases to trimming and J lost 7 bases, with 17 bases between them. There are 14 residues in the CDR3. The CDR3 sequence: CATNLDSRNSPLHF. The CDR3 coding sequence is TGTGCCACCAATTTGGACTCAAGGAATTCACCCCTCCACTTT.

This sequence joins TRBV7-2 and TRBJ1-2, with no clear D. V was shortened by 5 bases and J by 3 bases, with 7 bases between the two germline ends. The length of the CDR3 is 12 residues. The germline V gene has CDR1 SGHTA and CDR2 FQGNSA. CDR3 coding DNA: TGTGCCAGCAGCCCAAGGGACTATGGCTACACCTTC. This encodes CASSPRDYGYTF.

Only one count was recorded for this clone. The chain has TRBV7-2 and TRBJ1-3, with D hard to call. The CDR3 totals 17 residues. Deletions cut 1 base from V and 7 bases from J, with 20 bases between. Germline V gene sequence: CDR1 SGHTA, CDR2 FQGNSA. In nucleotides, the CDR3 is TGTGCCAGCAGCTTAGGTCATAGCGGATTTCCTCGGAACACCATATATTTT. This codes for CASSLGHSGFPRNTIYF.